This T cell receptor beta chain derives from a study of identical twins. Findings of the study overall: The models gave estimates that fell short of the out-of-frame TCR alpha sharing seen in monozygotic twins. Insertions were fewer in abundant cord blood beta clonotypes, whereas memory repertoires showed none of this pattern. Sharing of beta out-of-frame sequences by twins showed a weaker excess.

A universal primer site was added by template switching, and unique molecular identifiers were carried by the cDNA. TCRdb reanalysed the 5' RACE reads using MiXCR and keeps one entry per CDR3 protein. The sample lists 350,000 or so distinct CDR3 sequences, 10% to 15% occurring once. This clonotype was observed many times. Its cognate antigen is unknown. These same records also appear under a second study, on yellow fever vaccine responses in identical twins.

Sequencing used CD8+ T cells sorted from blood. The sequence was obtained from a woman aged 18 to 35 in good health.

CDR3 sequence: CATSSLLGYEQYF. The DNA for the CDR3 is TGTGCCACCAGCAGCCTATTGGGTTACGAGCAGTACTTC. The gene calls are TRBV15 and TRBJ2-7; no firm D call. V was clipped by 3 bases and J by 4 bases, with 10 bases between them. CDR1 and CDR2 from the germline V gene are LNHNV and YYDKDF (reference sequence). The CDR3 length is 13 residues.